Listed here are 22 T cell receptor beta chains from one sample, sequenced in a study of T cells after yellow fever vaccination. TCRdb passed the 5' RACE reads through MiXCR, listing each CDR3 protein once. Among approximately 90,000 distinct CDR3 sequences, 4.5% to 6% were seen once, and the ten largest hold about two fifths. The sample consisted of CD8+ T cells sorted from PBMCs, taken 10 days after the yellow fever booster vaccination. All receptors derive from a man aged 18 to 30 who received the YFV17D yellow fever vaccine.

A remark on this clonotype: A junction end diverges from the germline sequence, so it may reflect a read error. The J gene is TRBJ2-2, the V gene TRBV5-1; D uncertain. CDR3 size: 16 residues. Germline lookup yields CDR1 SGHRS and CDR2 YFSETQ. The CDR3 DNA follows: TGCGCCAGCAGCTCACAAGGAGACCTCAACATCGGGGAGCTGTTTTTT. It translates to CASSSQGDLNIGELFF. The whole variable domain, remainder taken from reference TRBV5-1 and TRBJ2-2, is KAGVTQTPRYLIKTRGQQVTLSCSPISGHRSVSWYQQTPGQGLQFLFEYFSETQRNKGNFPGRFSGRQFSNSRSEMNVSTLELGDSALYLCASSSQGDLNIGELFFGEGSRLTVL.

This clonotype occurred once. This chain uses TRBV6-5 with TRBJ1-5, with 10 bases lining up with TRBD1. V lost 5 bases and J lost 6; bases outside the gene matches: 7. The CDR3 sequence is 15 residues long. Looked up from germline, CDR1 is MNHEY and CDR2 is SVGAGI. The CDR3 nucleotides read TGTGCCAGCAGTCACGGGACAGGGGAAGGTCAGCCCCAGCATTTT. Residues: CASSHGTGEGQPQHF.

Ten or more counts support this clonotype. The chain is built from TRBV7-9 and TRBJ2-7, with 7 bases fitting TRBD1. This CDR3 is 16 amino acids long. Germline V lookup: CDR1 SEHNR, CDR2 FQNEAQ (reference sequence). V was clipped by 5 bases and J by 3 bases; unmatched bases: 13. The CDR3 coding sequence is TGTGCCAGCAGCGTCGTGGGGACAGCCCAAGACTACGAGCAGTACTTC. As protein: CASSVVGTAQDYEQYF. Looking up the rest from reference TRBV7-9 and TRBJ2-7 gives the full variable domain: DTGVSQNPRHKITKRGQNVTFRCDPISEHNRLYWYRQTLGQGPEFLTYFQNEAQLEKSRLLSDRFSAERPKGSFSTLEIQRTEQGDSAMYLCASSVVGTAQDYEQYFGPGTRLTVT.

The sample holds a few counts of this clonotype. The genes are TRBV29-1 and TRBJ2-1; D call uncertain. Deletions cut 4 bases from V and 4 bases from J, with 14 bases between. The CDR3 length is 14 residues. The germline V gene encodes CDR1 SQVTM and CDR2 ANQGSEA. The CDR3 nucleotides are TGCAGCGTTGGATCCGGATTACCTTACAATGAGCAGTTCTTC. This translates into CSVGSGLPYNEQFF.

This clonotype has just a few counts. The V and J genes are TRBV4-3 and TRBJ2-5; maybe TRBD2 (6 bases). Trimming shortened V by 1 base and J by 3 bases, and 15 bases separated the two germline ends. The CDR3 covers 16 residues. Germline lookup yields CDR1 LGHNA and CDR2 YSLEER. The CDR3 here is CASSQGRGSREETQYF. For the CDR3, the DNA is TGCGCCAGCAGCCAAGGTCGGGGGAGCAGGGAAGAGACCCAGTACTTC.

This clonotype was found a few times. The chain uses TRBV6-2 or TRBV6-3 and TRBJ2-2, with 10 bases matching TRBD2. CDR1 is MNHEY and CDR2 is SVGEGT in the germline V gene. The CDR3 is 17 residues long. Trimming at V came to 6 bases and at J to 4 bases, leaving 11 bases not matched to a gene. CDR3 coding DNA: TGTGCCAGCAGCCCAGAGAAGATAGCGGGGGGCACCGGGGAGCTGTTTTTT. The encoded protein is CASSPEKIAGGTGELFF.

In DNA form, the CDR3 reads TGTGCCAGTAGTATTTGGGGGTACCGGGGCGAGCAGTACTTC. This gives the protein CASSIWGYRGEQYF. This chain connects TRBV19 to TRBJ2-7; D is perhaps TRBD1 or TRBD2 (5 bases each). The CDR3 consists of 14 residues. The V gene lost 3 bases and the J gene lost 6 bases, with 15 bases spanning the gap. CDR1 and CDR2 from the germline V gene are LNHDA and SQIVND (reference sequence).

The V call is TRBV12-3 or TRBV12-4, the J call TRBJ2-2; D tentatively fits TRBD1 or TRBD2 (6 bases each). With 5 bases removed from V and 6 bases from J, the gap between germline ends came to 13 bases. The CDR3 contains 14 residues. The CDR3 here is CASSLSRGAGELFF. The CDR3 DNA follows: TGTGCCAGCAGTCTATCTAGGGGGGCCGGGGAGCTGTTTTTT.

In this sample, this clonotype turned up many times. DNA of the CDR3: TGTGCCAGCAGTTTCGACAGGGATACGCAGTATTTT. As protein: CASSFDRDTQYF. The rearrangement joins TRBV6-2 or TRBV6-3 to TRBJ2-3, with TRBD1 as a possible D gene (6 bases). Trimming removed 4 bases at V and 6 bases at J, with 8 bases between. Germline-derived CDR1 and CDR2 are MNHEY and SVGEGT. The CDR3 totals 12 residues.

This clonotype has more than one count but fewer than ten. The chain joins TRBV9 to TRBJ2-1; D gene uncertain. Germline CDR1 SGDLS, CDR2 YYNGEE. This CDR3 contains 13 residues. V shed 0 bases and J shed 8 bases, with 9 bases lying between them. CDR3 sequence reads: CASSVAGGYEQFF. CDR3 DNA sequence: TGTGCCAGCAGCGTAGCGGGTGGCTATGAGCAGTTCTTC.

This clonotype was seen a few times. This sequence joins TRBV11-2 and TRBJ2-7; the match to TRBD1 covers 7 bases. There are 16 residues in the CDR3. J gave up 0 bases and V 0 bases, and 5 bases lay outside the gene matches. The germline gives CDR1 SGHAT, CDR2 FQNNGV. Here the CDR3 DNA reads TGTGCCAGCAGCTTAGATACGGGACAGAGCTCCTACGAGCAGTACTTC. Encoded protein: CASSLDTGQSSYEQYF.

As to this clonotype: Given a much more abundant clone one base away, this may be a read error. This likely comes from a read error, as the CDR3 has no conserved phenylalanine or tryptophan at its end. The chain joins TRBV12-3 or TRBV12-4 to TRBJ2-1; a possible D gene is TRBD1 (6 bases). V shed 8 bases and J shed 6 bases, with 23 bases lying between them. This CDR3 contains 16 residues. The chain's CDR3 is CASSSTQGRKRNEQFL. CDR3 nucleotide sequence: TGTGCCAGCTCATCCACACAGGGACGGAAGCGCAATGAGCAGTTCCTC.

The V and J genes are TRBV2 and TRBJ2-2, with a possible D match to TRBD2 (6 bases). Germline loops: CDR1 SNHLY, CDR2 FYNNEI. This CDR3 contains 15 residues. V shed 9 bases and J shed 0 bases, with 14 bases lying between them. CDR3 DNA: TGTGCCAGTGCGAGGACGGGGGCGAACACCGGGGAGCTGTTTTTT. As protein: CASARTGANTGELFF.

This clonotype came up many times. V is TRBV18 and J is TRBJ2-5; D remains unclear. The CDR3 is made up of 11 amino acids. Germline V gene data show CDR1 as KGHSH and CDR2 as LQKENI. The germline V and J ends were trimmed by 4 bases and 1 base, with 1 base remaining between them. CDR3 sequence (DNA): TGTGCCAGCTCACGCCAAGAGACCCAGTACTTC. Encoded protein: CASSRQETQYF.

This clonotype was counted at least ten times. The chain combines TRBV7-6 with TRBJ1-1; 7 bases match TRBD1. The CDR3 extends over 15 amino acids. V dropped 5 bases and J dropped 3; count of bases not matched to a gene: 9. The germline V gene encodes CDR1 SGHVS and CDR2 FNYEAQ. CDR3 DNA: TGTGCCAGCAGCCGAAAAGGGGGCGCGGACACTGAAGCTTTCTTT. Translated: CASSRKGGADTEAFF.

The sample holds a few counts of this clonotype. This chain joins TRBV4-2 and TRBJ2-3, with 12 positions matching TRBD2. The V gene end was trimmed by 1 base and the J gene end by 2 bases; junction bases not matched to a gene: 16. Germline V CDR1 and CDR2: LGHNA, YNFKEQ. The length of the CDR3 is 21 residues. This CDR3 reads CASSQAPPRRLAGAPTDTQYF. The CDR3, as DNA: TGTGCCAGCAGCCAAGCTCCCCCCCGACGACTAGCGGGGGCCCCCACAGATACGCAGTATTTT.

The chain employs TRBV5-1 and TRBJ1-4; 11 nucleotides agree with TRBD1. The CDR3 is made up of 14 amino acids. Germline assignment: CDR1 SGHRS and CDR2 YFSETQ. V shed 3 bases and J 8 bases; nucleotides not matched to a gene: 3. CDR3 sequence: CASSWTGGAEKLFF. The CDR3 bases are TGCGCCAGCAGCTGGACAGGGGGCGCGGAAAAACTGTTTTTT.

This clonotype was counted between two and nine times. V gene TRBV9 combines with J gene TRBJ1-5; tentative D call: TRBD1 (5 bases). The CDR3 totals 14 residues. The V gene's germline CDR1 is SGDLS and CDR2 YYNGEE. The V gene lost 0 bases and the J gene lost 1 base, with 5 bases spanning the gap. CDR3 nucleotides: TGTGCCAGCAGCGTAGGGGGGAGCAATCAGCCCCAGCATTTT. Amino acids: CASSVGGSNQPQHF. Looking up the rest from reference TRBV9 and TRBJ1-5 gives the full variable domain: DSGVTQTPKHLITATGQRVTLRCSPRSGDLSVYWYQQSLDQGLQFLIQYYNGEERAKGNILERFSAQQFPDLHSELNLSSLELGDSALYFCASSVGGSNQPQHFGDGTRLSIL.

The genes are TRBV3-2 and TRBJ2-1. TRBV3-2 is described as a pseudogene. This CDR3 is built from 16 residues. CDR3 residues: CASSQAVGRTYNEQFF. The DNA for the CDR3 is TGTGCCAGCAGCCAAGCTGTGGGTCGGACCTACAATGAGCAGTTCTTC.

CDR3 amino acids: CASSPGGLFYNEQFF. The CDR3 DNA sequence: TGTGCCAGTTCCCCCGGGGGCCTATTCTACAATGAGCAGTTCTTC. V and J are TRBV19 and TRBJ2-1; TRBD1 or TRBD2 may be the D gene (6 bases each). The V end lost 8 bases, the J end lost 3 bases, and 17 bases lay between the germline ends. The germline V gene has CDR1 LNHDA and CDR2 SQIVND (reference sequence). The CDR3 has 15 residues.

This clonotype showed up just a few times. The rearrangement links TRBV20-1 to TRBJ2-5; 7 bases are shared with TRBD2. V lost 1 base to trimming and J lost 2 bases; unmatched junction nucleotides: 7. The CDR3 runs to 15 residues. CDR1 is DFQATT and CDR2 is SNEGSKA in the germline V gene (reference sequence). Here the CDR3 reads CSARAGRGGQETQYF. The CDR3 DNA is TGCAGTGCTAGAGCGGGGCGGGGAGGGCAAGAGACCCAGTACTTC.

The CDR3 DNA follows: TGCGCCAGCAGACAGGGCCGGAATGAAGCTTTCTTT. Amino acids: CASRQGRNEAFF. The chain links TRBV5-1 to TRBJ1-1, with a weak D call TRBD1 (6 bases). CDR3 length equals 12 residues. The germline V gene encodes CDR1 SGHRS and CDR2 YFSETQ. V was pared by 5 bases and J by 7 bases, with 12 bases between. Full variable domain (remainder filled in from reference TRBV5-1 and TRBJ1-1): KAGVTQTPRYLIKTRGQQVTLSCSPISGHRSVSWYQQTPGQGLQFLFEYFSETQRNKGNFPGRFSGRQFSNSRSEMNVSTLELGDSALYLCASRQGRNEAFFGQGTRLTVV.